What follows are 27 T cell receptor beta chains derived from one specimen sequenced in a study of blood T cell repertoires in COVID-19. The assay was immunoSEQ multiplex PCR, and TCRdb's table has in-frame clones only and misses some. Here the sample spans approximately 190,000 clones, over 80% being singletons. Sequences were obtained from peripheral blood. The origin of the receptors is a young woman with acute or convalescent COVID-19.

The table lists this clone with a count of one. The chain links TRBV7-8 to TRBJ1-1, with D possibly TRBD1 on 6 matching bases. From germline, CDR1 is SGHVS and CDR2 FQNEAQ. Trimming left V 5 bases short and J 7 bases short, with 14 bases between. CDR3 length: 13 residues. CDR3 amino acids: CASSLRTDREAFF. CDR3 nucleotides: TGTGCCAGCAGCCTTCGGACAGACCGTGAAGCTTTCTTT.

This chain links TRBV27 with TRBJ2-1; 8 bases line up with TRBD1. Germline CDR1 reads MNHEY; CDR2 reads SMNVEV (reference sequence). With V trimmed by 3 bases and J by 5 bases, 6 bases remained unmatched. CDR3 size: 15 residues. CDR3 nucleotide sequence: TGTGCCAGCAGTTTCTGGCAGGGGGCTAACAATGAGCAGTTCTTC. Amino acid sequence: CASSFWQGANNEQFF.

This chain uses TRBV5-1 with TRBJ2-3; 7 nucleotides agree with TRBD2. This CDR3 comprises 16 residues. Germline trimming cut 5 bases from V and 0 bases from J; bases unmatched to any gene: 9. CDR1 SGHRS and CDR2 YFSETQ come from the germline V gene. The CDR3 region is CASSKGLVSSTDTQYF. Here the CDR3 DNA reads TGCGCCAGCAGTAAAGGACTAGTCTCTAGCACAGATACGCAGTATTTT. The entire variable domain, with the rest obtained from reference TRBV5-1 and TRBJ2-3, is as follows: KAGVTQTPRYLIKTRGQQVTLSCSPISGHRSVSWYQQTPGQGLQFLFEYFSETQRNKGNFPGRFSGRQFSNSRSEMNVSTLELGDSALYLCASSKGLVSSTDTQYFGPGTRLTVL.

The chain joins TRBV6-5 to TRBJ1-6; D is ambiguous. This CDR3 region has 15 residues. The V end lost 6 bases, the J end lost 3 bases, and 12 bases lay between the germline ends. The germline CDR1 and CDR2 sequences are MNHEY and SVGAGI. The CDR3 is CASRADILYNSPLHF. As DNA, the CDR3 is TGTGCCAGCAGAGCCGACATCCTCTATAATTCACCCCTCCACTTT.

V gene TRBV12-3 or TRBV12-4 combines with J gene TRBJ1-2; a possible D gene is TRBD1 (5 bases). V shed 4 bases and J shed 4 bases, with 10 bases lying between them. This CDR3 has 13 amino acids. This chain's CDR3 is CASSSNRFYGYTF. The CDR3 region has the DNA TGTGCCAGCAGTTCGAACAGGTTCTATGGCTACACCTTC.

The CDR3 is CASSLARTGVMDEQYF. CDR3 DNA sequence: TGCGCCAGCAGCTTGGCTCGGACAGGGGTAATGGACGAGCAGTACTTC. V usage is TRBV5-1 and J usage is TRBJ2-7, with 9 bases that match TRBD1. V was pared by 0 bases and J by 5 bases, with 9 bases of the junction left unmatched. The CDR3 length is 16 residues. Germline V gives CDR1 SGHRS, CDR2 YFSETQ.

V is TRBV14 and J is TRBJ1-2; a possible D gene is TRBD1 (6 bases). Germline V gives CDR1 SGHDN, CDR2 FVKESK. V shed 10 bases and J shed 3 bases, with 24 bases lying between them. The CDR3 sequence is 16 residues long. The DNA of the CDR3 is TGTGCCATAAAAGGTCACCGGGACAAGGAATACTATGGCTACACCTTC. Its protein is CAIKGHRDKEYYGYTF.

This clone was detected a few times. The V gene is TRBV5-6, the J gene TRBJ2-2; D unresolved. The CDR3 totals 16 residues. Germline V lookup: CDR1 SGHDT, CDR2 YYEEEE. Deletions cut 4 bases from V and 0 bases from J, with 13 bases between. The CDR3 nucleotides are TGTGCCAGCAGCCTCCTCCTAGTATCGAACACCGGGGAGCTGTTTTTT. Encoded protein: CASSLLLVSNTGELFF. Drawing the rest from reference TRBV5-6 and TRBJ2-2, the complete variable domain is DAGVTQSPTHLIKTRGQQVTLRCSPKSGHDTVSWYQQALGQGPQFIFQYYEEEERQRGNFPDRFSGHQFPNYSSELNVNALLLGDSALYLCASSLLLVSNTGELFFGEGSRLTVL.

The V gene is TRBV5-3, the J gene TRBJ2-1; 11 nucleotides match TRBD2. TRBV5-3 is given ORF status, its function remaining uncertain. The V gene end was trimmed by 4 bases and the J gene end by 10 bases; junction bases not matched to a gene: 31. CDR3 length: 22 amino acids. The chain's CDR3 is CARSPSPTRGLAGGQASEEQFF. Written as DNA, the CDR3 is TGTGCCAGAAGCCCATCACCGACCCGAGGGCTAGCGGGAGGTCAGGCATCAGAGGAGCAGTTCTTC.

The chain is built from TRBV6-5 and TRBJ1-1; possible D gene TRBD1, 5 bases. V lost 6 bases and J lost 4, with 15 bases in between. Germline lookup yields CDR1 MNHEY and CDR2 SVGAGI. The CDR3 sequence is 14 residues long. CDR3 loop: CASSSTWGGTEAFF. The DNA for the CDR3 is TGTGCCAGCAGCTCCACTTGGGGGGGCACTGAAGCTTTCTTT.

This chain connects TRBV18 to TRBJ2-3; 10 bases are shared with TRBD2. The CDR3 has 13 amino acids. Per the germline V gene, CDR1 is KGHSH and CDR2 is LQKENI. J lost 7 bases, V lost 8 bases, and 6 bases had no gene match. This chain's CDR3 is CASQLAGVYTQYF. The CDR3 region has the DNA TGTGCCAGCCAGCTAGCGGGAGTCTATACGCAGTATTTT.

This rearrangement joins TRBV24-1 to TRBJ2-3; 8 nucleotides agree with TRBD1. Looked up from germline, CDR1 is KGHDR and CDR2 is SFDVKD. V lost 0 bases and J lost 2; bases outside the gene matches: 9. The CDR3 consists of 18 residues. CDR3 coding DNA: TGTGCCACCAGTGATTTGCCGGGGACAGGTGGCCACACAGATACGCAGTATTTT. This gives the protein CATSDLPGTGGHTDTQYF.

In DNA form, the CDR3 reads TGTGCCAGCAGCCGGAGTATTGCCCACGAGCAGTACTTC. This gives the protein CASSRSIAHEQYF. The chain couples TRBV7-2 to TRBJ2-7, with D unresolved. The V end was cut by 5 bases, the J end by 5 bases, with 13 bases between. The CDR3 loop spans 13 amino acids. Germline assignment: CDR1 SGHTA and CDR2 FQGNSA.

The chain joins TRBV9 to TRBJ1-2; a weak D match, TRBD1 (5 bases). V lost 1 base to trimming and J lost 6 bases, with 25 bases between them. CDR1 and CDR2 from the germline V gene are SGDLS and YYNGEE. The CDR3 is 18 amino acids. CDR3 protein: CASSVPLSVGRAPNGYTF. CDR3 coding DNA: TGTGCCAGCAGCGTACCGTTGAGTGTGGGCAGGGCCCCCAATGGCTACACCTTC.

The V and J genes are TRBV5-1 and TRBJ1-2; TRBD1 matches 9 bases. Germline V gene lookup returns CDR1 SGHRS and CDR2 YFSETQ. Unmatched junction bases numbered 4, after V lost 4 bases and J lost 0 bases. The CDR3 has 15 amino acids. The CDR3: CASSIRTGANYGYTF. CDR3 nucleotide sequence: TGCGCCAGCAGCATACGGACAGGGGCTAACTATGGCTACACCTTC. The whole variable domain, filled in from reference TRBV5-1 and TRBJ1-2, reads KAGVTQTPRYLIKTRGQQVTLSCSPISGHRSVSWYQQTPGQGLQFLFEYFSETQRNKGNFPGRFSGRQFSNSRSEMNVSTLELGDSALYLCASSIRTGANYGYTFGSGTRLTVV.

V and J are TRBV13 and TRBJ2-2, with D hard to call. Germline V gene sequence: CDR1 PRHDT, CDR2 FYEKMQ (reference sequence). V dropped 3 bases and J dropped 2 bases, with 7 bases sitting between them. CDR3 length equals 14 residues. The CDR3 here is CASSFLSNTGELFF. The CDR3 region has the DNA TGTGCCAGCAGCTTTCTTTCCAACACCGGGGAGCTGTTTTTT.

The rearrangement joins TRBV29-1 to TRBJ1-1; 9 positions agree with TRBD1. Germline values: CDR1 SQVTM, CDR2 ANQGSEA. This CDR3 is built from 13 residues. V lost 6 bases to trimming and J lost 4 bases; unmatched junction nucleotides: 6. CDR3 loop: CSVTQGAGTEAFF. CDR3 DNA sequence: TGCAGCGTGACACAGGGGGCTGGCACTGAAGCTTTCTTT. Looking up the rest from reference TRBV29-1 and TRBJ1-1 gives the full variable domain: SAVISQKPSRDICQRGTSLTIQCQVDSQVTMMFWYRQQPGQSLTLIATANQGSEATYESGFVIDKFPISRPNLTFSTLTVSNMSPEDSSIYLCSVTQGAGTEAFFGQGTRLTVV.

The chain joins TRBV6-5 to TRBJ1-5, with D tentatively TRBD1 (6 bases). This CDR3 spans 15 amino acids. Germline V gene data show CDR1 as MNHEY and CDR2 as SVGAGI. Trimming took off 1 base at V and 5 bases at J, with 12 bases between the two ends. CDR3 amino acids: CASSYLSGVDQPQHF. The CDR3 nucleotides are TGTGCCAGCAGTTACTTGTCAGGGGTGGATCAGCCCCAGCATTTT.

The chain employs TRBV7-2 and TRBJ2-3; D possibly corresponds to TRBD2 (7 bases). Trimming took off 5 bases at V and 2 bases at J, with 14 bases between the two ends. This CDR3 comprises 15 residues. From germline, CDR1 is SGHTA and CDR2 FQGNSA. The CDR3 spells CASSLSAGATDTQYF. The CDR3 DNA reads as TGTGCCAGCAGCCTCTCCGCGGGGGCCACAGATACGCAGTATTTT.

The chain combines TRBV2 with TRBJ1-1; 7 nucleotides agree with TRBD1. The CDR3 sequence is 12 residues long. The V segment lost 6 bases and the J segment 4 bases; nucleotides outside the gene matches: 2. CDR1 is SNHLY and CDR2 is FYNNEI in the germline V gene. Written as DNA, the CDR3 is TGTGCCAGCAGAGGGACAGCCACTGAAGCTTTCTTT. Protein product: CASRGTATEAFF.

The genes are TRBV7-9 and TRBJ1-6; no firm D call. There are 15 residues in the CDR3. Germline assignment: CDR1 SEHNR and CDR2 FQNEAQ (reference sequence). Trimming cost V 5 bases and J 1 base, with 9 bases left between them. CDR3 protein: CASSPTGSYNSPLHF. As DNA, the CDR3 is TGTGCCAGCAGCCCGACGGGGTCCTATAATTCACCCCTCCACTTT.

This chain uses TRBV7-9 with TRBJ2-7; D is possibly TRBD1 (6 bases). This CDR3 comprises 16 residues. CDR1 is SEHNR and CDR2 is FQNEAQ in the germline V gene (reference sequence). Trimming removed 5 bases from V and 3 bases from J, with 20 bases in between. Here the CDR3 reads CASSLLLVGGHYEQYF. CDR3 bases: TGTGCCAGCAGCCTCCTTCTTGTAGGGGGTCACTACGAGCAGTACTTC. The variable domain in full, with the rest retrieved from reference TRBV7-9 and TRBJ2-7, is DTGVSQNPRHKITKRGQNVTFRCDPISEHNRLYWYRQTLGQGPEFLTYFQNEAQLEKSRLLSDRFSAERPKGSFSTLEIQRTEQGDSAMYLCASSLLLVGGHYEQYFGPGTRLTVT.

This chain links TRBV28 with TRBJ2-3, with 9 positions matching TRBD2. CDR1 MDHEN and CDR2 SYDVKM come from the germline V gene. The CDR3 contains 21 residues. V shed 6 bases, J shed 0 bases, and the junction held 22 bases outside the gene matches. In nucleotides, the CDR3 is TGTGCCAGCAGGCTCTCCCGCGGGAGGGCCCGTAGAGGCCCCAGCACAGATACGCAGTATTTT. It codes for CASRLSRGRARRGPSTDTQYF. Drawing the rest from reference TRBV28 and TRBJ2-3, the complete variable domain is DVKVTQSSRYLVKRTGEKVFLECVQDMDHENMFWYRQDPGLGLRLIYFSYDVKMKEKGDIPEGYSVSREKKERFSLILESASTNQTSMYLCASRLSRGRARRGPSTDTQYFGPGTRLTVL.

This chain links TRBV28 with TRBJ2-7; 10 bases line up with TRBD1. The CDR3 spans 16 residues. Germline V lookup: CDR1 MDHEN, CDR2 SYDVKM. V shed 6 bases, J shed 5 bases, and the junction held 13 bases outside the gene matches. As DNA, the CDR3 is TGTGCCAGCAGCTCCCCCCCGGGACAGGGGAAGAACGAGCAGTACTTC. Translating gives CASSSPPGQGKNEQYF.

This chain uses TRBV5-1 with TRBJ1-2, with 9 bases fitting TRBD1. Trimming at V came to 5 bases and at J to 1 base, leaving 15 bases not matched to a gene. The CDR3 sequence is 18 residues long. CDR1 is SGHRS, CDR2 YFSETQ, per germline. CDR3 in amino acids: CASRADDRGTSGNYGYTF. In DNA form, the CDR3 reads TGCGCCAGCAGAGCAGACGACAGGGGGACTTCGGGTAACTATGGCTACACCTTC.

The chain joins TRBV28 to TRBJ2-3, with D maybe TRBD2 (5 bases). The germline V gene has CDR1 MDHEN and CDR2 SYDVKM. The CDR3 spans 15 residues. Trimming stripped 3 bases from V and 2 bases from J, with 12 bases between. DNA for the CDR3: TGTGCCAGCAGTTTTGGTGGAGGCCTCACAGATACGCAGTATTTT. Its protein product is CASSFGGGLTDTQYF.

V usage is TRBV5-1 and J usage is TRBJ2-1; D uncertain. The CDR3 is made up of 14 amino acids. Germline values: CDR1 SGHRS, CDR2 YFSETQ. The ends were cut back, 0 bases at V and 5 bases at J, with 9 bases in the middle. The CDR3 protein is CASSLGVSHNEQFF. The CDR3 region has the DNA TGCGCCAGCAGCTTGGGGGTTAGCCACAATGAGCAGTTCTTC.